This entry concerns a single T cell receptor (beta chain). The CDR3 covers 15 residues. Unmatched junction bases numbered 4, after V lost 2 bases and J lost 1 base. CDR1 is MNHEY, CDR2 SVGAGI, per germline. The sample comes from a study of blood T cell repertoires in COVID-19. Generated by immunoSEQ multiplex PCR, the TCRdb table keeps only in-frame clones and is missing some. This sample has 30,000 to 40,000 clones, with more than 90% found just once. The clonotype comes from a human donor in a cohort sampled during active COVID-19. The J gene is TRBJ1-1, the V gene TRBV6-5, with TRBD1 identical over 7 bases. Sequenced material: peripheral blood. Written as DNA, the CDR3 is TGTGCCAGCAGTTACCGGGGACAGCCGAACACTGAAGCTTTCTTT. Translation: CASSYRGQPNTEAFF.